The T cell receptor beta chain under discussion was sequenced for a study of CD8+CD57+ T cells in acquired aplastic anemia (dated by TCRdb to about 2018). Study-level background: Extracted DNA from sorted CD4+ and CD8+ cells averaged around 3.3 ug, ranging from about 0.17 to 30 ug. For healthy donor samples, the average read count was about 10.8 million for CD4+ cells and roughly 12 million for CD8+ cells.

TCR repertoires of sorted CD4+ and CD8+ blood T cells from severe aplastic anemia patients and healthy subjects were deep-sequenced in the study. Ficoll-Paque density gradient centrifugation was used to isolate peripheral blood mononuclear cells. Before DNA was extracted, CD4+ and CD8+ T cells were sorted using either FACS or magnetic beads. Profiling of TCR beta VDJ combinations and CDR3 sequences used genomic DNA as the template. An Illumina HiSeq 2000 was the platform used for TCR repertoire sequencing. On the study's bioinformatics: Repertoires were assessed using TRBV/TRBJ rearrangement plots, CDR3 size and DJ length profiles, and Simpson's diversity index. The most abundant DNA sequence in the deep sequencing data was defined as the immunodominant clone. CDR3 amino acid sequences were screened for sharing across subjects and were compared with published repertoires and the VDJdb database. TCRdb trimmed the raw reads at Q25, called clones with MiXCR and kept productive beta chains. Every entry covers one CDR3 protein and lists the most common genes and DNA from its rows. These V and J calls originate from TCRdb's pipeline instead of the authors' own analysis. This sample comprises just over 400,000 distinct CDR3 sequences, 65% to 80% of them detected only once. Approximately 3.8% of the sample is held by the ten biggest clonotypes.

Summary of the overall study and its limitations: Although roughly 30 CD8+ CDR3 sequences were shared by patients and controls, these sequences appeared highly expressed in patients and within the immunodominant clones of patients. CD8+ Simpson's diversity did not differ significantly between patients and healthy controls (P=0.060).

Notes on this clonotype: This receptor's antigen is unknown. Base quality data are lacking; no much larger clone is found one base away.

CDR1 SGHRS and CDR2 YFSETQ are derived from the germline V gene. Taken from cysteine to phenylalanine, the CDR3 has 14 residues. Only the CDR3 DNA is retained, 42 bases long and in frame from the first base. V loses 5 bases of germline sequence and J loses 11 bases, and the interval between the two ends is 17 bases. This TCR came from a human donor in good health, serving as a control. The sequenced material came from sorted CD4+, CD8+, or CD8+CD57+ T cells (not recorded which) from PBMCs. Recombination joined TRBV5-1 with TRBJ1-6; no D gene is confidently identified. The DNA sequence follows: TGCGCCAGCAGTGAAAGTGGCACAGATACACCCCTCCACTTT. Its translation reads: CASSESGTDTPLHF.